These 29 T cell receptor beta chains came from one sample sequenced in a study of long-term antiretroviral therapy in people with HIV. Run at survey level, the immunoSEQ assay was version v3.0. Profiling relied on immunoSEQ multiplex PCR, and the TCRdb table lists in-frame clones only, not all of them. The table includes 35,000 or so clones, approximately 80% detected once. The sample was unsorted PBMCs, taken 2 years after starting antiretroviral therapy. The receptor source for this set is a woman aged 45-59 years with HIV.

The chain couples TRBV5-4 to TRBJ2-3; D is undetermined. V was pared by 1 base and J by 5 bases, with 11 bases between. The CDR3 has 14 amino acids. The germline V gene encodes CDR1 SGHNT and CDR2 YYREEE (reference sequence). The CDR3 region is CASSLTQPQDTQYF. In nucleotides, the CDR3 is TGTGCCAGCAGCTTGACCCAGCCCCAAGATACGCAGTATTTT.

The chain carries TRBV12-5 and TRBJ2-1, with D possibly TRBD1 on 6 matching bases. Germline V lookup: CDR1 LGHNT, CDR2 FRNRAP. The V end was cut by 5 bases, the J end by 5 bases, with 10 bases between. The CDR3 is 13 amino acids. In DNA, the CDR3 is TGTGCTAGTGGTCTGGACAGCCACAATGAGCAGTTCTTC. The encoded protein is CASGLDSHNEQFF. The full variable domain, rest sourced from reference TRBV12-5 and TRBJ2-1, is DARVTQTPRHKVTEMGQEVTMRCQPILGHNTVFWYRQTMMQGLELLAYFRNRAPLDDSGMPKDRFSAEMPDATLATLKIQPSEPRDSAVYFCASGLDSHNEQFFGPGTRLTVL.

The chain joins TRBV18 to TRBJ2-7; 8 bases are a match to TRBD1. Trimming took 2 bases from V and 0 from J; bases not matched to a gene: 6. The CDR3 covers 16 residues. CDR1 KGHSH and CDR2 LQKENI come from the germline V gene. The CDR3 DNA follows: TGTGCCAGCTCACCATCAGGGGGCCGGAGCTCCTACGAGCAGTACTTC. Its protein product is CASSPSGGRSSYEQYF.

This clone is a singleton in its sample. This chain connects TRBV9 to TRBJ2-2, with TRBD1 identical over 8 bases. With 0 bases clipped from V and 4 bases from J, the junction kept 8 bases outside the gene matches. This CDR3 region has 17 residues. The germline V gene encodes CDR1 SGDLS and CDR2 YYNGEE. DNA for the CDR3: TGTGCCAGCAGCGTAGACCCCCCAGGGGGCAGCACCGGGGAGCTGTTTTTT. Protein sequence: CASSVDPPGGSTGELFF.

This clone was seen only a few times. The rearrangement links TRBV7-3 to TRBJ2-2, with D tentatively TRBD1 or TRBD2 (6 bases each). With 5 bases removed from V and 7 bases from J, the gap between germline ends came to 17 bases. Germline CDR1 reads SGHTA; CDR2 reads FQGTGA. The CDR3 loop spans 15 amino acids. CDR3 residues: CASSLLGGTGGELFF. CDR3 DNA sequence: TGTGCCAGCAGCCTACTAGGGGGGACTGGCGGGGAGCTGTTTTTT. The variable domain in full, with the rest retrieved from reference TRBV7-3 and TRBJ2-2, is GAGVSQTPSNKVTEKGKYVELRCDPISGHTALYWYRQSLGQGPEFLIYFQGTGAADDSGLPNDRFFAVRPEGSVSTLKIQRTERGDSAVYLCASSLLGGTGGELFFGEGSRLTVL.

The V and J genes are TRBV10-3 and TRBJ1-1, with D maybe TRBD1 (6 bases). The V and J ends lost 7 bases and 1 base respectively, with 10 bases between them. Germline values: CDR1 ENHRY, CDR2 SYGVKD. This CDR3 contains 13 residues. CDR3 protein: CAITSQGNTEAFF. In nucleotides, the CDR3 is TGTGCCATCACTTCACAGGGGAACACTGAAGCTTTCTTT.

This clone was recorded only once. This chain connects TRBV5-8 to TRBJ2-1; 9 nucleotides match TRBD1. The V gene's germline CDR1 is SGHTS and CDR2 YDEGEE. V dropped 3 bases and J dropped 8; count of bases not matched to a gene: 3. The CDR3 has 13 amino acids. The CDR3 nucleotides are TGTGCCAGCAGCTGGACAGGGGACCATGAGCAGTTCTTC. This codes for CASSWTGDHEQFF.

The count of this clone is one. V is TRBV9 and J is TRBJ2-3; 8 bases match TRBD2. Unmatched junction bases numbered 9, after V lost 0 bases and J lost 3 bases. Germline CDR1 is SGDLS and CDR2 is YYNGEE. The CDR3 length is 17 residues. CDR3 DNA sequence: TGTGCCAGCAGCGTAGATCCTAGCGGCGGGGGGACAGATACGCAGTATTTT. As protein: CASSVDPSGGGTDTQYF.

This clone was counted once. J is TRBJ2-1 and V is TRBV4-1; 9 bases line up with TRBD1. This CDR3 is 16 amino acids long. Germline V gives CDR1 MGHRA, CDR2 YSYEKL. Trimming took 1 base from V and 7 from J; bases not matched to a gene: 8. In nucleotides, the CDR3 is TGCGCCAGCAGCCAAGTTAAGGGACAGGGAGGTAATGAGCAGTTCTTC. Amino acids: CASSQVKGQGGNEQFF.

The chain uses TRBV9 and TRBJ2-3; D ambiguous. The CDR3 loop spans 13 amino acids. Germline V gives CDR1 SGDLS, CDR2 YYNGEE. V was cut by 3 bases and J by 6 bases, with 11 bases left in between. The DNA of the CDR3 is TGTGCCAGCAGCGCTCTGCTCGTGGATACGCAGTATTTT. Translated, it gives CASSALLVDTQYF. The variable domain in full, with the rest retrieved from reference TRBV9 and TRBJ2-3, is DSGVTQTPKHLITATGQRVTLRCSPRSGDLSVYWYQQSLDQGLQFLIQYYNGEERAKGNILERFSAQQFPDLHSELNLSSLELGDSALYFCASSALLVDTQYFGPGTRLTVL.

The chain joins TRBV30 to TRBJ2-5; 9 nucleotides line up with TRBD1. This CDR3 is built from 14 residues. Looked up from germline, CDR1 is GTSNPN and CDR2 is SVGIG (reference sequence). J gave up 5 bases and V 3 bases, and 7 bases lay outside the gene matches. The CDR3 DNA follows: TGTGCCTGGAGGGACAGGGGAAGATCGGAGACCCAGTACTTC. Amino acid sequence: CAWRDRGRSETQYF.

This clone appeared once. The chain employs TRBV5-1 and TRBJ2-7; D may match TRBD1 or TRBD2 (5 bases each). CDR1 and CDR2 from the germline V gene are SGHRS and YFSETQ. The CDR3 sequence is 14 residues long. Trimming took 0 bases from V and 3 from J, leaving 10 bases between them. CDR3 nucleotide sequence: TGCGCCAGCAGCTTGGATGGGACGGTCTACGAGCAGTACTTC. Protein: CASSLDGTVYEQYF.

J is TRBJ1-1 and V is TRBV14; no reliable D call. Germline V CDR1 and CDR2: SGHDN, FVKESK. CDR3 size: 12 residues. Trimming shortened V by 3 bases and J by 5 bases, and 7 bases separated the two germline ends. CDR3 amino acids: CASSQGWTEAFF. The DNA of the CDR3 is TGTGCCAGCAGCCAGGGATGGACTGAAGCTTTCTTT.

The rearrangement links TRBV5-1 to TRBJ1-1; a possible D gene is TRBD1 (6 bases). The germline V and J ends were trimmed by 4 bases and 3 bases, with 16 bases remaining between them. CDR3 length: 15 residues. The germline V gene has CDR1 SGHRS and CDR2 YFSETQ. The CDR3 loop is CASSGKDSSYTEAFF. DNA of the CDR3: TGCGCCAGCAGCGGAAAGGACAGCTCCTACACTGAAGCTTTCTTT.

This chain uses TRBV6-5 with TRBJ2-5; D may be TRBD2 (6 bases). Trimming removed 6 bases at V and 4 bases at J, with 6 bases between. Looked up from germline, CDR1 is MNHEY and CDR2 is SVGAGI. The CDR3 contains 11 residues. In DNA, the CDR3 is TGTGCCAGCAGGCGGGGAGAGACCCAGTACTTC. It translates to CASRRGETQYF.

J is TRBJ2-1 and V is TRBV11-3; 8 positions match TRBD1. Germline loops: CDR1 SGHNT, CDR2 YENEEA. The CDR3 is 15 amino acids. With V trimmed by 5 bases and J by 7 bases, 10 bases remained unmatched. CDR3 in amino acids: CASSPTGGYTNEQFF. The CDR3 DNA is TGTGCCAGCAGCCCTACAGGGGGGTACACTAATGAGCAGTTCTTC.

The rearrangement links TRBV27 to TRBJ2-7, with D possibly called TRBD1 or TRBD2 (5 bases each). With 6 bases removed from V and 0 bases from J, the gap between germline ends came to 15 bases. Germline V gene data show CDR1 as MNHEY and CDR2 as SMNVEV (reference sequence). The CDR3 spans 15 residues. The CDR3 DNA reads as TGTGCCAGCAGACTGGGGACGGAGAGCTCCTACGAGCAGTACTTC. Residues: CASRLGTESSYEQYF.

Only a few counts were recorded for this clone. This chain connects TRBV7-9 to TRBJ1-2; D unclear. Germline V gives CDR1 SEHNR, CDR2 FQNEAQ (reference sequence). This CDR3 is 14 amino acids long. V lost 2 bases to trimming and J lost 6 bases, with 13 bases between them. CDR3 region: CASSLTNGVHGYTF. In DNA form, the CDR3 reads TGTGCCAGCAGCTTAACGAACGGGGTTCATGGCTACACCTTC. Complete variable domain (other parts from reference TRBV7-9 and TRBJ1-2): DTGVSQNPRHKITKRGQNVTFRCDPISEHNRLYWYRQTLGQGPEFLTYFQNEAQLEKSRLLSDRFSAERPKGSFSTLEIQRTEQGDSAMYLCASSLTNGVHGYTFGSGTRLTVV.

The chain links TRBV6-1 to TRBJ1-2; TRBD1 is a possible D gene (6 bases). The germline V gene has CDR1 MNHNS and CDR2 SASEGT. CDR3 length: 14 residues. Trimming cost V 1 base and J 8 bases, with 14 bases left between them. Here the CDR3 reads CASSEGAGANGYTF. CDR3 bases: TGTGCCAGCAGTGAAGGGGCAGGGGCCAACGGCTACACCTTC.

J is TRBJ2-1 and V is TRBV10-2, with 11 bases that match TRBD2. With V trimmed by 6 bases and J by 5 bases, 6 bases remained unmatched. CDR1 is WSHSY, CDR2 SAAADI, per germline. The CDR3 contains 15 residues. The CDR3 reads CASRAGTSGNNEQFF. CDR3 sequence (DNA): TGCGCCAGCAGGGCCGGGACTAGCGGCAACAATGAGCAGTTCTTC.

The chain uses TRBV10-3 and TRBJ2-3; D is uncertain. CDR3 length equals 15 residues. Per germline, CDR1 ENHRY and CDR2 SYGVKD. The V end lost 0 bases, the J end lost 5 bases, and 12 bases lay between the germline ends. The CDR3 loop reads CAISESGSTGDTQYF. CDR3 DNA: TGTGCCATCAGTGAGTCCGGAAGCACGGGAGATACGCAGTATTTT.

The V call is TRBV7-9, the J call TRBJ1-1; D may be TRBD1 (5 bases). CDR1 is SEHNR and CDR2 is FQNEAQ in the germline V gene (reference sequence). Trimming left V 5 bases short and J 5 bases short, with 12 bases between. This CDR3 region has 13 residues. Written as DNA, the CDR3 is TGTGCCAGCAGCCAGCAACAGGAAACTGAAGCTTTCTTT. Translated, it gives CASSQQQETEAFF.

V usage is TRBV18 and J usage is TRBJ2-5, with 8 bases identical to TRBD1. The germline CDR1 and CDR2 sequences are KGHSH and LQKENI. The CDR3 sequence is 17 residues long. The trim removed 3 bases at V and 1 base at J, leaving 10 bases unmatched. CDR3 sequence: CASSPSRTGNFQETQYF. The CDR3 DNA sequence: TGTGCCAGCTCACCCTCCCGGACAGGGAACTTCCAAGAGACCCAGTACTTC.

CDR3 in amino acids: CASSSGGPYEQYV. The CDR3 region has the DNA TGTGCCAGCAGTTCCGGGGGTCCCTACGAGCAGTACGTC. The chain recombines TRBV6-6 with TRBJ2-7, with TRBD2 as a possible D gene (6 bases). This CDR3 contains 13 residues. Trimming took off 4 bases at V and 2 bases at J, with 9 bases between the two ends. Looked up from germline, CDR1 is MNHNY and CDR2 is SVGAGI (reference sequence).

The CDR3: CASSQALAGGRETQYF. CDR3 coding DNA: TGCGCCAGCAGCCAGGCCTTAGCGGGGGGGCGCGAGACCCAGTACTTC. The chain couples TRBV4-1 to TRBJ2-5; 11 positions match TRBD2. The V gene's germline CDR1 is MGHRA and CDR2 YSYEKL. The CDR3 length is 16 residues. J gave up 5 bases and V 3 bases, and 8 bases lay outside the gene matches.

J is TRBJ2-3 and V is TRBV18; D call uncertain. The CDR3 runs 13 residues. Trimming took 3 bases from V and 6 from J, leaving 10 bases between them. Germline CDR1 and CDR2: KGHSH and LQKENI. The CDR3 nucleotides read TGTGCCAGCTCACCCACTCAAATGGATACGCAGTATTTT. This encodes CASSPTQMDTQYF.

This sequence joins TRBV4-2 and TRBJ1-4; D may be TRBD1 (5 bases). Germline V gene sequence: CDR1 LGHNA, CDR2 YNFKEQ. This CDR3 region has 18 residues. The V end lost 0 bases, the J end lost 3 bases, and 17 bases lay between the germline ends. CDR3 sequence reads: CASSQDQGSPEANEKLFF. CDR3 coding DNA: TGTGCCAGCAGCCAAGATCAGGGATCCCCCGAGGCTAATGAAAAACTGTTTTTT.

The J gene is TRBJ2-3, the V gene TRBV19, with no clear D. There are 12 residues in the CDR3. Germline V gene sequence: CDR1 LNHDA, CDR2 SQIVND (reference sequence). The V end lost 4 bases, the J end lost 0 bases, and 2 bases lay between the germline ends. The CDR3 bases are TGTGCCAGTAGTAATAGCACAGATACGCAGTATTTT. Its translation is CASSNSTDTQYF.

This chain joins TRBV10-2 and TRBJ2-1; 8 bases line up with TRBD2. The CDR3 consists of 15 residues. Per the germline V gene, CDR1 is WSHSY and CDR2 is SAAADI. J was trimmed by 8 bases and V by 8 bases; bases with no gene match: 14. The DNA for the CDR3 is TGCGCCAGCGCTTTTCCGGGGGGGCCCCCGGATGAGCAGTTCTTC. Translated, it gives CASAFPGGPPDEQFF.